This T cell receptor beta chain was documented in a study of blood T cells in healthy people across ages. Study observations and caveats: Donors of long life had a larger count of naive CD4+ cells and greater diversity than aged donors. Nothing was known about donor CMV status, and this possibly confounded expanded clonotype changes.

Concerning this clonotype: Its specificity is unknown.

Extraction yielded at least 6 micrograms of total RNA per sample. Deletions cut 8 bases from V and 7 bases from J, with 18 bases between. The germline gives CDR1 DFQATT, CDR2 SNEGSKA (reference sequence). The CDR3 extends over 13 amino acids. Then a second PCR, running roughly 7 to 11 cycles, was carried out with a sample-barcoded 5' primer and a J-beta primer mix. One entry per CDR3 protein results from TCRdb running MiXCR on the 5' RACE reads. The sample includes some 1.4 million distinct CDR3 sequences, approximately 38% of them seen just once. The gene calls are TRBV20-1 and TRBJ2-1; possibly TRBD2 for D (6 bases). The TCR originated in a woman younger than 35 in good health. The specimen sequenced was blood. CDR3 in DNA: TGCAGTTTCCTGGGGGACTCTTTAAATGAGCAGTTCTTC. Protein sequence: CSFLGDSLNEQFF.